These 15 T cell receptor beta chains share one sample of origin, sequenced in a study of blood T cell repertoires in COVID-19 (dated by TCRdb to the early 2020s). The protocol used for the library was the immunoSEQ multiplex PCR assay. TCRdb stores this immuneACCESS table with in-frame sequences only. Part of the clones is absent; in the studies checked, under half of the shortfall reflects unresolved V genes, and no reason is known for the rest. The sample profile shows 200,000 to 300,000 clones; around 89% of them were found once. In total, the top ten clones hold roughly 2.4% of the sample. The sample consisted of PBMCs or T cells enriched from blood (not recorded which). The receptor source for this set is a woman aged 40 to 50 with acute COVID-19.

The CDR3 bases are TGTGCCAGCAGTTTGGTTGAAGGGGTTGAGAAGACCCAGTACTTC. Translating gives CASSLVEGVEKTQYF. The chain recombines TRBV6-2 or TRBV6-3 with TRBJ2-5, with D perhaps matching TRBD1 (5 bases). V lost 4 bases, J lost 6 bases, and 18 bases lay in between. This CDR3 has 15 amino acids. Germline lookup yields CDR1 MNHEY and CDR2 SVGEGT.

The gene calls are TRBV9 and TRBJ2-5, with D perhaps TRBD1 (6 bases). Germline V CDR1 and CDR2: SGDLS, YYNGEE. The length of the CDR3 is 14 residues. V gave up 4 bases and J gave up 5 bases, with 15 bases separating them. CDR3 loop: CASSPQGLGETQYF. The CDR3 nucleotides read TGTGCCAGCAGCCCACAGGGATTGGGGGAGACCCAGTACTTC. Supplemented by reference TRBV9 and TRBJ2-5, the full variable domain reads DSGVTQTPKHLITATGQRVTLRCSPRSGDLSVYWYQQSLDQGLQFLIQYYNGEERAKGNILERFSAQQFPDLHSELNLSSLELGDSALYFCASSPQGLGETQYFGPGTRLLVL.

The chain has TRBV5-1 and TRBJ1-2; 9 nucleotides align to TRBD1. The V and J ends lost 2 bases and 1 base, in that order; junction bases with no gene match: 3. CDR3 length equals 15 residues. The germline V gene encodes CDR1 SGHRS and CDR2 YFSETQ. The CDR3 region has the DNA TGCGCCAGCAGCTTAGACAGGGGGAGTAACTATGGCTACACCTTC. This encodes CASSLDRGSNYGYTF.

V and J are TRBV5-4 and TRBJ1-2, with a weak D call TRBD1 (5 bases). Trimming removed 3 bases at V and 6 bases at J, with 21 bases between. Germline CDR1 is SGHNT and CDR2 is YYREEE (reference sequence). This CDR3 is 16 amino acids long. The CDR3 DNA reads as TGTGCCAGCAGCTCCATTAGCTATAGGACAATTGATGGCTACACCTTC. This codes for CASSSISYRTIDGYTF. The full variable domain, in which reference TRBV5-4 and TRBJ1-2 provide the parts outside the CDR3, is ETGVTQSPTHLIKTRGQQVTLRCSSQSGHNTVSWYQQALGQGPQFIFQYYREEENGRGNFPPRFSGLQFPNYSSELNVNALELDDSALYLCASSSISYRTIDGYTFGSGTRLTVV.

The genes are TRBV7-8 and TRBJ2-6; 14 positions agree with TRBD2. CDR3 length: 18 residues. The germline gives CDR1 SGHVS, CDR2 FQNEAQ. With V trimmed by 3 bases and J by 0 bases, 1 base remained unmatched. The CDR3 spells CASSLGTSGSSGANVLTF. The DNA for the CDR3 is TGTGCCAGCAGCTTGGGGACTAGCGGGAGCTCTGGGGCCAACGTCCTGACTTTC.

The rearrangement joins TRBV4-1 to TRBJ2-3; TRBD2 matches at 12 bases. The CDR3 has 17 amino acids. The germline V gene encodes CDR1 MGHRA and CDR2 YSYEKL. The V segment lost 0 bases and the J segment 1 base; nucleotides outside the gene matches: 2. DNA for the CDR3: TGCGCCAGCAGCCAAGAGAGACTAGCGGGGGGCACAGATACGCAGTATTTT. Protein product: CASSQERLAGGTDTQYF.

The chain couples TRBV19 to TRBJ2-3; 8 bases agree with TRBD1. The V gene's germline CDR1 is LNHDA and CDR2 SQIVND (reference sequence). V lost 5 bases, J lost 2 bases, and 6 bases stayed unmatched. This CDR3 has 15 amino acids. The CDR3 nucleotides read TGTGCCAGTAGTCCACAGGGGGTGATCACAGATACGCAGTATTTT. Protein: CASSPQGVITDTQYF.

The chain has TRBV19 and TRBJ2-1; the match to TRBD2 covers 14 bases. Germline V gene lookup returns CDR1 LNHDA and CDR2 SQIVND (reference sequence). There are 18 residues in the CDR3. With 7 bases clipped from V and 4 bases from J, the junction kept 12 bases outside the gene matches. The CDR3 bases are TGTGCCAGTACCTCAGGACTAGCGGGAGGACCCCCGTACAATGAGCAGTTCTTC. Its protein product is CASTSGLAGGPPYNEQFF.

The rearrangement links TRBV2 to TRBJ1-2; D is ambiguous. This CDR3 has 13 residues. From germline, CDR1 is SNHLY and CDR2 FYNNEI. Trimming pared 5 bases from V and 4 bases from J, leaving 11 bases between. The DNA for the CDR3 is TGTGCCAGCAGTAGAGGGTCTCCCTATGGCTACACCTTC. This translates into CASSRGSPYGYTF.

The genes are TRBV19 and TRBJ2-1; the match to TRBD2 covers 9 bases. With V trimmed by 5 bases and J by 0 bases, 14 bases remained unmatched. CDR1 LNHDA and CDR2 SQIVND come from the germline V gene (reference sequence). The CDR3 is 19 amino acids. CDR3 DNA sequence: TGTGCCAGTAGTTCCCTCAAGGCTAGCGGGACCAGCTCCTACAATGAGCAGTTCTTC. Translation: CASSSLKASGTSSYNEQFF.

Within the sample, this clone is medium-sized. This chain links TRBV27 with TRBJ1-2; perhaps TRBD1 as D (5 bases). The CDR3 is 14 amino acids. V lost 6 bases, J lost 3 bases, and 14 bases lay in between. Germline CDR1 reads MNHEY; CDR2 reads SMNVEV (reference sequence). The CDR3 nucleotides are TGTGCCAGCAGCGCCCTGGGGGGGGACTATGGCTACACCTTC. Translating it yields CASSALGGDYGYTF.

This CDR3 reads CASSRGVGQYTEAFF. The DNA for the CDR3 is TGTGCCAGCAGCCGGGGGGTGGGGCAGTACACTGAAGCTTTCTTT. The V and J genes are TRBV6-5 and TRBJ1-1; a weak D match, TRBD1 (5 bases). Deletions cut 6 bases from V and 3 bases from J, with 17 bases between. The germline V gene encodes CDR1 MNHEY and CDR2 SVGAGI. The CDR3 is made up of 15 amino acids.

This chain joins TRBV5-1 and TRBJ1-5, with D unclear. Trimming left V 3 bases short and J 7 bases short, with 14 bases between. The CDR3 spans 14 residues. Germline-derived CDR1 and CDR2 are SGHRS and YFSETQ. CDR3 DNA sequence: TGCGCCAGCAGCTACGGGTCTCCCGGCCAGCCCCAGCATTTT. Its protein product is CASSYGSPGQPQHF.

The genes are TRBV7-2 and TRBJ2-3; the match to TRBD2 covers 9 bases. Trimming at V came to 4 bases and at J to 8 bases, leaving 16 bases not matched to a gene. The CDR3 has 17 residues. Germline V CDR1 and CDR2: SGHTA, FQGNSA. The chain's CDR3 is CASSSYSGGRAISTQYF. CDR3 bases: TGTGCCAGCAGCTCGTATTCTGGCGGGAGGGCCATATCTACGCAGTATTTT.

The rearrangement uses TRBV30 and TRBJ1-3; D call uncertain. The V end was cut by 3 bases, the J end by 0 bases, with 9 bases between. Germline CDR1 GTSNPN, CDR2 SVGIG (reference sequence). The length of the CDR3 is 14 residues. For the CDR3, the DNA is TGTGCCTGGAGCGGAGTGAGCTCTGGAAACACCATATATTTT. Translation gives CAWSGVSSGNTIYF.